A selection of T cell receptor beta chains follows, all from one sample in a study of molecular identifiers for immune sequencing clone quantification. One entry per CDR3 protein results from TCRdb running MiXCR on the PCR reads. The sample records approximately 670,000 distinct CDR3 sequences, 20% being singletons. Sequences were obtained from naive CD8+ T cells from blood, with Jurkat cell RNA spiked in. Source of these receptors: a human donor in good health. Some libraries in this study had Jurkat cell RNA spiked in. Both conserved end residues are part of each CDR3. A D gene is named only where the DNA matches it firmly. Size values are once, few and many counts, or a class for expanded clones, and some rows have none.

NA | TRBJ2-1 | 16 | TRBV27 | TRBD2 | CASSLTGGRALNEQFF | TGTGCCAGCAGTTTAACTGGCGGGAGGGCCCTCAATGAGCAGTTCTTC
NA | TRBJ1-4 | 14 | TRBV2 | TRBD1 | CAGSGTGNVWKLFF | TGCGCCGGCAGTGGGACAGGGAACGTGTGGAAACTGTTTTTT
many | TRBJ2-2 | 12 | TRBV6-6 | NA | CASSPTGGELFF | TGTGCCAGCAGCCCCACTGGAGGGGAGCTGTTTTTT
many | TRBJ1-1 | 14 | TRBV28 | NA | CASSVTAEDTEAFF | TGTGCCAGCAGTGTGACAGCCGAGGACACTGAAGCTTTCTTT
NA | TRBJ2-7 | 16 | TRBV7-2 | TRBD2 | CASSSAPAASGGEQYF | TGTGCCAGCAGCTCAGCCCCGGCCGCTAGCGGGGGCGAGCAGTACTTC
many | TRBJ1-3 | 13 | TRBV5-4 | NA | CASSYQRGNTIYF | TGTGCCAGCAGCTACCAGCGTGGAAACACCATATATTTT
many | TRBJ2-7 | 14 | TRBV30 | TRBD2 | CAWMSGRSSYEQYF | TGTGCCTGGATGAGCGGGAGGAGCTCCTACGAGCAGTACTTC
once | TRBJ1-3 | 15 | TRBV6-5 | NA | CASSSSRGSGNTIHF | TGTGCCAGCAGTTCGTCCAGGGGCTCTGGAAACACCATACATTTT
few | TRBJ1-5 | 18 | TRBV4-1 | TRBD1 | CASSQDPAATGGERPQHF | TGCGCCAGCAGCCAAGACCCCGCAGCCACAGGGGGCGAACGGCCCCAGCATTTT
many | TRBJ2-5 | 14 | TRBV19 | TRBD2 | CASSFAGVGKTQYF | TGTGCCAGTAGTTTCGCGGGGGTAGGAAAGACCCAGTACTTC
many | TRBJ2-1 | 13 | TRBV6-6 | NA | CASSYLAQGEQFF | TGTGCCAGCAGTTACCTAGCTCAGGGTGAGCAGTTCTTC
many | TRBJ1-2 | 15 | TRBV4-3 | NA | CASSQDQSGLYGYTF | TGCGCCAGCAGCCAAGATCAATCCGGCCTTTATGGCTACACCTTC
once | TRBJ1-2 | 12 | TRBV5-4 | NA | CASSQDNYGHTF | TGTGCCAGCAGCCAGGATAACTATGGCCACACCTTC
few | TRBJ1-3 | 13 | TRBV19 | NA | CASSISSGNTIYF | TGTGCCAGTAGTATAAGCTCTGGAAACACCATATATTTT
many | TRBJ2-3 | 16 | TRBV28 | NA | CASSFDGTPGTDTQYF | TGTGCCAGCAGCTTCGACGGGACCCCTGGCACAGATACGCAGTATTTT
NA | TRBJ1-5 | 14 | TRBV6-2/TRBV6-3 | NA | CASSWWDSNQPQHF | TGTGCCAGCAGCTGGTGGGATAGCAATCAGCCCCAGCATTTT
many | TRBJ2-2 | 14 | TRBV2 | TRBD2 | CARTVGRETGELFF | TGTGCCCGAACCGTAGGGAGGGAAACCGGGGAGCTGTTTTTT
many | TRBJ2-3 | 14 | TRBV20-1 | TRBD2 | CSAKGLAGSDTQYF | TGCAGTGCTAAGGGACTAGCGGGGTCAGATACGCAGTATTTT
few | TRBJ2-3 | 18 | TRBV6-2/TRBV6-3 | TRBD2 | CASSAGGGASALTDTQYF | TGTGCCAGCAGTGCGGGCGGGGGGGCCTCAGCCCTCACAGATACGCAGTATTTT
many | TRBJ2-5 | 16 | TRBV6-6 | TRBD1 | CASSYSDREMGETQYF | TGTGCCAGCAGTTACTCGGACAGGGAGATGGGAGAGACCCAGTACTTC
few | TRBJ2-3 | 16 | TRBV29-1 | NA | CSVVRGGNSATDTQYF | TGCAGCGTTGTCCGAGGGGGGAATTCCGCCACAGATACGCAGTATTTT
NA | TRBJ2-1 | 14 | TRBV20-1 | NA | CSGWSAQVHNEQFF | TGCAGTGGTTGGTCCGCGCAGGTCCACAATGAGCAGTTCTTC
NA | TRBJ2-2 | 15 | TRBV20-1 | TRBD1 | CSAPSGTGVGGELFF | TGCAGTGCTCCATCCGGGACAGGGGTTGGAGGGGAGCTGTTTTTT
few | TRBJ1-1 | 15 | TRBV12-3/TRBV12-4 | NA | CASSPTFFLNTEAFF | TGTGCCAGCAGCCCCACTTTTTTCTTGAACACTGAAGCTTTCTTT
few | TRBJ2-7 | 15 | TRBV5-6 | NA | CASSFVTGGVGEQYF | TGTGCCAGCAGCTTCGTAACAGGGGGGGTAGGGGAGCAGTACTTC
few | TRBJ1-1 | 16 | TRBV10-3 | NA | CAISESNNPMNTEAFF | TGTGCCATCAGTGAGTCGAATAACCCGATGAACACTGAAGCTTTCTTT